What follows are 32 T cell receptor beta chains derived from one specimen sequenced in a study of T cell responses to AZD1222 COVID-19 vaccine. The data were produced by immunoSEQ multiplex PCR, yet TCRdb's version contains in-frame clones alone and is incomplete. Of some 140,000 clones in the sample, around 90% were seen once. The sequenced sample was peripheral blood, obtained on day 0 of AZD1222 vaccination. These receptors were collected from an adult in good health.

The gene calls are TRBV10-3 and TRBJ1-2; 7 nucleotides line up with TRBD1. The germline V gene has CDR1 ENHRY and CDR2 SYGVKD. CDR3 size: 12 residues. Trimming took 6 bases from V and 6 from J; bases not matched to a gene: 4. CDR3: CAISPRGDGYTF. Written as DNA, the CDR3 is TGTGCCATCAGCCCCAGGGGGGATGGCTACACCTTC.

This clone was picked up one time. The rearrangement uses TRBV12-3 or TRBV12-4 and TRBJ1-1; perhaps TRBD1 as D (5 bases). There are 12 residues in the CDR3. Trimming removed 6 bases at V and 11 bases at J, with 16 bases between. The CDR3 sequence is CASSRSQGRAFF. The CDR3 DNA sequence: TGTGCCAGCAGCCGGTCCCAGGGAAGGGCTTTCTTT.

The chain employs TRBV7-2 and TRBJ1-2; the D is unclear. The V and J ends lost 8 bases and 4 bases respectively, with 14 bases between them. This CDR3 is built from 13 residues. Germline-derived CDR1 and CDR2 are SGHTA and FQGNSA. CDR3 region: CASAGVRIYGYTF. The CDR3 nucleotides are TGTGCCAGCGCCGGCGTACGGATCTATGGCTACACCTTC.

The gene calls are TRBV6-4 and TRBJ2-1; D may be TRBD2 (6 bases). The V gene lost 0 bases and the J gene lost 3 bases, with 12 bases spanning the gap. The CDR3 runs 16 residues. Germline-derived CDR1 and CDR2 are MRHNA and SNTAGT. CDR3 loop: CASSDSTPGLYNEQFF. The CDR3 coding sequence is TGTGCCAGCAGTGACTCGACCCCGGGACTCTACAATGAGCAGTTCTTC.

The genes are TRBV6-5 and TRBJ2-7; the D call may be TRBD1 or TRBD2 (6 bases each). Trimming stripped 5 bases from V and 2 bases from J, with 16 bases between. Germline V gives CDR1 MNHEY, CDR2 SVGAGI. This CDR3 has 15 residues. The CDR3 DNA sequence: TGTGCCAGCAGTCTAGGGGGAGGTACCACCTACGAGCAGTACTTC. The encoded protein is CASSLGGGTTYEQYF.

The rearrangement links TRBV24-1 to TRBJ2-3; the D gene is possibly TRBD2 (6 bases). Germline V gene data show CDR1 as KGHDR and CDR2 as SFDVKD. V was shortened by 3 bases and J by 4 bases, with 16 bases between the two germline ends. The CDR3 contains 16 residues. The CDR3 here is CATSDTLRRAADTQYF. CDR3 in DNA: TGTGCCACCAGTGATACCCTACGGAGGGCCGCAGATACGCAGTATTTT.

V gene TRBV2 combines with J gene TRBJ1-2; perhaps TRBD1 as D (5 bases). In germline, CDR1 is SNHLY, CDR2 FYNNEI. Trimming took off 8 bases at V and 6 bases at J, with 16 bases between the two ends. This CDR3 is built from 13 residues. The CDR3, as DNA: TGTGCCAGCGGGCCTGACTTGGGGGATGGCTACACCTTC. Its translation is CASGPDLGDGYTF. The variable domain in full, with the rest retrieved from reference TRBV2 and TRBJ1-2, is EPEVTQTPSHQVTQMGQEVILRCVPISNHLYFYWYRQILGQKVEFLVSFYNNEISEKSEIFDDQFSVERPDGSNFTLKIRSTKLEDSAMYFCASGPDLGDGYTFGSGTRLTVV.

The chain joins TRBV5-6 to TRBJ2-1; 12 nucleotides line up with TRBD1. CDR3 length equals 15 residues. The junction had 6 bases not matched to a gene; V was cut back by 4 bases and J by 7 bases. Germline-derived CDR1 and CDR2 are SGHDT and YYEEEE. CDR3 sequence (DNA): TGTGCCAGCAGCGACGGGACAGGGGGCTGGAATGAGCAGTTCTTC. Its translation is CASSDGTGGWNEQFF.

The chain recombines TRBV11-2 with TRBJ1-6; no firm D call. V lost 3 bases to trimming and J lost 0 bases, with 9 bases between them. This CDR3 spans 16 amino acids. Germline V gene sequence: CDR1 SGHAT, CDR2 FQNNGV. CDR3 loop: CASSFPRGSYNSPLHF. The CDR3 DNA reads as TGTGCCAGCAGCTTCCCGCGGGGCTCCTATAATTCACCCCTCCACTTT.

This chain links TRBV25-1 with TRBJ2-1; 12 bases agree with TRBD2. The CDR3 covers 18 residues. Germline V gene sequence: CDR1 MGHDK, CDR2 SYGVNS. V was clipped by 1 base and J by 5 bases; unmatched bases: 9. CDR3 bases: TGTGCCAGCAGTGAATCTTCCCGACTAGCGGGAGATAACAATGAGCAGTTCTTC. This encodes CASSESSRLAGDNNEQFF.

The genes are TRBV5-1 and TRBJ2-7; 9 positions agree with TRBD1. The V gene's germline CDR1 is SGHRS and CDR2 YFSETQ. V was pared by 4 bases and J by 3 bases, with 8 bases of the junction left unmatched. This CDR3 is 15 amino acids long. CDR3 in DNA: TGCGCCAGCAGCCCGGACGGGACAGGGTACTACGAGCAGTACTTC. Protein: CASSPDGTGYYEQYF.

The chain has TRBV18 and TRBJ2-7; 8 bases fit TRBD2. Germline CDR1 reads KGHSH; CDR2 reads LQKENI. This CDR3 region has 19 residues. The V gene end was trimmed by 0 bases and the J gene end by 4 bases; junction bases not matched to a gene: 17. The CDR3 sequence: CASSPPTGLEQGIRYEQYF. The CDR3 bases are TGTGCCAGCTCACCACCGACGGGACTAGAGCAGGGTATCCGGTACGAGCAGTACTTC.

The chain joins TRBV5-5 to TRBJ2-5; TRBD2 aligns across 10 bases. Germline V CDR1 and CDR2: SGHKS, YYEKEE (reference sequence). J was trimmed by 9 bases and V by 0 bases; bases with no gene match: 11. The CDR3 spans 16 residues. The CDR3 loop is CASSLGGLAGDMAQYF. For the CDR3, the DNA is TGTGCCAGCAGCTTGGGTGGGCTAGCGGGGGACATGGCCCAGTACTTC.

This rearrangement joins TRBV21-1 to TRBJ2-5; TRBD1 is the table's D call, not checked against the DNA. TRBV21-1 is noted as a pseudogene. This CDR3 has 15 residues. For the CDR3, the DNA is TGTGCCAGCAGCCTTAGGGTCCAGGGACAAGAGACCCAGTACTTC. Translating it yields CASSLRVQGQETQYF.

This chain joins TRBV30 and TRBJ1-6; D possibly corresponds to TRBD1 (6 bases). V lost 2 bases and J lost 12, with 14 bases in between. Germline V gene data show CDR1 as GTSNPN and CDR2 as SVGIG (reference sequence). This CDR3 has 13 amino acids. The CDR3 nucleotides read TGTGCCTGGAGTACCGGGGGCGTCCGACCCCTCCACTTT. As protein: CAWSTGGVRPLHF.

The chain links TRBV4-1 to TRBJ2-1; D may be TRBD2 (6 bases). The CDR3 consists of 16 residues. V lost 4 bases to trimming and J lost 0 bases, with 13 bases between them. Germline V lookup: CDR1 MGHRA, CDR2 YSYEKL. The CDR3 DNA is TGCGCCAGCAGCCCCCTTGGGCGGGACTCCTACAATGAGCAGTTCTTC. Translating gives CASSPLGRDSYNEQFF.

This clone has a handful of counts. The V and J genes are TRBV19 and TRBJ2-6; 8 nucleotides agree with TRBD1. Germline CDR1 is LNHDA and CDR2 is SQIVND (reference sequence). The CDR3 has 14 amino acids. V trimming: 5 bases; J trimming: 17 bases; junction bases outside the gene matches: 14. This CDR3 is CASSPWGTGEPLTF. DNA for the CDR3: TGTGCCAGTAGTCCTTGGGGGACAGGTGAGCCATTGACTTTC.

The rearrangement links TRBV7-9 to TRBJ1-1, with TRBD1 as a possible D gene (6 bases). CDR3 length: 13 residues. Germline V gene lookup returns CDR1 SEHNR and CDR2 FQNEAQ (reference sequence). Trimming stripped 7 bases from V and 4 bases from J, with 13 bases between. The CDR3 loop reads CASTSTGTTEAFF. CDR3 sequence (DNA): TGTGCCAGCACCTCGACAGGAACCACTGAAGCTTTCTTT.

This sequence joins TRBV2 and TRBJ1-1, with a possible D match to TRBD1 (5 bases). Germline V gene lookup returns CDR1 SNHLY and CDR2 FYNNEI. V was trimmed by 7 bases and J by 0 bases, leaving 15 bases between them. The CDR3 length is 15 residues. The CDR3 DNA reads as TGTGCCAGCACCCGGGACCGCAGGATGAACACTGAAGCTTTCTTT. It specifies CASTRDRRMNTEAFF.

This chain uses TRBV5-1 with TRBJ2-7; D is undetermined. Looked up from germline, CDR1 is SGHRS and CDR2 is YFSETQ. Trimming took off 1 base at V and 6 bases at J, with 14 bases between the two ends. This CDR3 is 14 amino acids long. CDR3 residues: CASSLMKTPTEQYF. The CDR3 bases are TGCGCCAGCAGCTTGATGAAGACTCCTACCGAGCAGTACTTC. The full variable domain, rest sourced from reference TRBV5-1 and TRBJ2-7, is KAGVTQTPRYLIKTRGQQVTLSCSPISGHRSVSWYQQTPGQGLQFLFEYFSETQRNKGNFPGRFSGRQFSNSRSEMNVSTLELGDSALYLCASSLMKTPTEQYFGPGTRLTVT.

This chain joins TRBV6-4 and TRBJ2-1; 9 bases map to TRBD2. The CDR3 consists of 15 residues. From germline, CDR1 is MRHNA and CDR2 SNTAGT. V lost 6 bases to trimming and J lost 8 bases; unmatched junction nucleotides: 11. For the CDR3, the DNA is TGTGCCAGCAGCCCTACTGCGGGAGGGTATGATGAGCAGTTCTTC. Encoded protein: CASSPTAGGYDEQFF.

The chain has TRBV5-6 and TRBJ2-5; 9 bases are a match to TRBD1. After removal of 7 bases from V and 7 bases from J, the junction contained 11 bases not matched to a gene. Germline loops: CDR1 SGHDT, CDR2 YYEEEE. The CDR3 loop spans 14 amino acids. This CDR3 reads CASRGQGGSVTQYF. The CDR3 DNA follows: TGTGCCAGCCGGGGACAGGGAGGGTCGGTGACCCAGTACTTC.

The chain uses TRBV3-1 (or the pseudogene TRBV3-2) and TRBJ1-1; D remains unclear. Germline V gene sequence: CDR1 LGHDT, CDR2 YNNKEL (reference sequence). V was clipped by 5 bases and J by 1 base, with 8 bases between them. The CDR3 is made up of 13 amino acids. CDR3 nucleotide sequence: TGTGCCAGCAGCTTGCGACGGAACACTGAAGCTTTCTTT. This codes for CASSLRRNTEAFF.

For the CDR3, the DNA is TGTGCCAGCAGCTTAAGTGGAAATGAGCAGTTCTTC. Its protein product is CASSLSGNEQFF. This chain links TRBV7-3 with TRBJ2-1; unclear D gene. V gave up 1 base and J gave up 7 bases, with 5 bases separating them. Germline CDR1 reads SGHTA; CDR2 reads FQGTGA. The CDR3 spans 12 residues.

The chain carries TRBV9 and TRBJ2-7, with D perhaps matching TRBD1 (6 bases). V lost 4 bases to trimming and J lost 6 bases, with 20 bases between them. This CDR3 has 15 residues. Germline V gene sequence: CDR1 SGDLS, CDR2 YYNGEE. The CDR3 nucleotides are TGTGCCAGCAGCCGCGTACTTTCAGGGGCAGGCGAGCAGTACTTC. Amino acid sequence: CASSRVLSGAGEQYF.

As DNA, the CDR3 is TGTGCCTGGAGTGCGGGCAGGGGGGTTGAAAAACTGTTTTTT. Its protein product is CAWSAGRGVEKLFF. The chain combines TRBV30 with TRBJ1-4; 7 nucleotides line up with TRBD1. The CDR3 is 14 residues long. The V segment lost 1 base and the J segment 7 bases; nucleotides outside the gene matches: 6. Germline CDR1 and CDR2: GTSNPN and SVGIG (reference sequence). Together with reference TRBV30 and TRBJ1-4, the CDR3 gives the full variable domain: SQTIHQWPATLVQPVGSPLSLECTVEGTSNPNLYWYRQAAGRGLQLLFYSVGIGQISSEVPQNLSASRPQDRQFILSSKKLLLSDSGFYLCAWSAGRGVEKLFFGSGTQLSVL.

Written as DNA, the CDR3 is TGTGCCACCAGGGGGACTAGCGGAGACACCGGGGAGCTGTTTTTT. Its translation: CATRGTSGDTGELFF. The chain combines TRBV24-1 with TRBJ2-2; 11 bases map to TRBD2. Germline V gene sequence: CDR1 KGHDR, CDR2 SFDVKD. With V trimmed by 7 bases and J by 3 bases, 3 bases remained unmatched. The CDR3 covers 15 residues.

The rearrangement joins TRBV6-2 or TRBV6-3 to TRBJ1-1; a possible D gene is TRBD1 (6 bases). Germline assignment: CDR1 MNHEY and CDR2 SVGEGT. This CDR3 spans 18 amino acids. V was clipped by 1 base and J by 5 bases, with 23 bases between them. The CDR3 loop is CASSYWPGTPYQETEAFF. The CDR3 coding sequence is TGTGCCAGCAGTTACTGGCCCGGGACACCCTATCAGGAAACTGAAGCTTTCTTT.

This clone was detected a few times. The chain carries TRBV10-3 and TRBJ1-5; TRBD1 might be the D (5 bases). Germline V gives CDR1 ENHRY, CDR2 SYGVKD. Trimming stripped 0 bases from V and 4 bases from J, with 13 bases between. The CDR3 totals 16 residues. The CDR3 DNA sequence: TGTGCCATCAGTGAGTCGACAGTTCGGCAGAATCAGCCCCAGCATTTT. It specifies CAISESTVRQNQPQHF.

CDR3 in DNA: TGCAGCGTTGCGTCTAGCGGGACGCTGAGTGAGCAGTTCTTC. It translates to CSVASSGTLSEQFF. The chain employs TRBV29-1 and TRBJ2-1; 9 bases map to TRBD2. V lost 4 bases to trimming and J lost 9 bases; unmatched junction nucleotides: 10. The CDR3 has 14 residues. Germline CDR1 is SQVTM and CDR2 is ANQGSEA.

The V call is TRBV6-6, the J call TRBJ2-2; the D gene is possibly TRBD1 (5 bases). CDR3 length: 15 residues. Per the germline V gene, CDR1 is MNHNY and CDR2 is SVGAGI (reference sequence). V was trimmed by 10 bases and J by 6 bases, leaving 21 bases between them. In DNA form, the CDR3 reads TGTGCCATCGATGGCAGTGGGGCCGGTTCCGGGGAGCTGTTTTTT. It yields the protein CAIDGSGAGSGELFF.

The rearrangement joins TRBV25-1 to TRBJ2-1, with D unresolved. Trimming removed 4 bases from V and 9 bases from J, with 19 bases in between. CDR1 and CDR2 (germline): MGHDK, SYGVNS. The CDR3 sequence is 15 residues long. The CDR3 region has the DNA TGTGCCAGCAGTGTCGGTGGGCGGCCGGTCCCTGAGCAGTTCTTC. Translated, it gives CASSVGGRPVPEQFF.